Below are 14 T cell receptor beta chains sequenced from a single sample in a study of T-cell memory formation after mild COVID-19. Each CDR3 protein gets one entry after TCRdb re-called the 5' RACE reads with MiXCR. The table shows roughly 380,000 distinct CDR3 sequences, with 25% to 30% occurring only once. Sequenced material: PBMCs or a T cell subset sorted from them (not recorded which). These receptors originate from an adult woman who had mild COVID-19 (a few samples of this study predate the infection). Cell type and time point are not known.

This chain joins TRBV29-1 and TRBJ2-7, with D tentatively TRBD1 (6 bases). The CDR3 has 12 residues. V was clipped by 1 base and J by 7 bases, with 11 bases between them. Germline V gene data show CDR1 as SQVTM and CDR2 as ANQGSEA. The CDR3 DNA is TGCAGCGTTGAAGTGGGGGCTAAAGAGCAGTACTTC. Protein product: CSVEVGAKEQYF.

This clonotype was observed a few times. Written as DNA, the CDR3 is TGTGCCAGCAGTCCAGGCTTCGGTGAGCAGTTCTTC. This codes for CASSPGFGEQFF. The J gene is TRBJ2-1, the V gene TRBV12-3 or TRBV12-4, with no clear D. The CDR3 covers 12 residues. Deletions cut 5 bases from V and 9 bases from J, with 11 bases between.

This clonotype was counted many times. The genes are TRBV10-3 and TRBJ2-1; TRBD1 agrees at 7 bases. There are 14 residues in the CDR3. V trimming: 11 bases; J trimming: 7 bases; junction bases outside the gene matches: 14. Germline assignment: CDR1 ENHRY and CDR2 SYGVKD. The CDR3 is CAVNTGATTNEQFF. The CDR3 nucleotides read TGTGCCGTCAATACAGGGGCCACGACTAATGAGCAGTTCTTC.

The CDR3 DNA follows: TGTGCCAGCTCACCCCCTTGGTCCATGCGGGGAGCTAACTATGGCTACACCTTC. Translated, it gives CASSPPWSMRGANYGYTF. J is TRBJ1-2 and V is TRBV18; D not certain. The CDR3 runs 18 residues. Germline lookup yields CDR1 KGHSH and CDR2 LQKENI. With 3 bases removed from V and 0 bases from J, the gap between germline ends came to 20 bases.

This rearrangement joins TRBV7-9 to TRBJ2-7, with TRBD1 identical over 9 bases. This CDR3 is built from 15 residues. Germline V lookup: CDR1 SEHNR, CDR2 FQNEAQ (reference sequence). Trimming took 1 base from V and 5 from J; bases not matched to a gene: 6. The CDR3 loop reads CASSLGSGTGNEQYF. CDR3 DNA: TGTGCCAGCAGCTTAGGTTCCGGGACAGGGAACGAGCAGTACTTC.

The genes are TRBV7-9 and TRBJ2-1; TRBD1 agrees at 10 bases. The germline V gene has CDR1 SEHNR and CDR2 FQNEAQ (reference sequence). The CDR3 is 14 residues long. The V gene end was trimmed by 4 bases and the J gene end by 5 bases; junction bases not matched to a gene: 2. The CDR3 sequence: CASSSDRGNNEQFF. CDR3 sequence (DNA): TGTGCCAGCAGCTCGGACAGGGGGAACAATGAGCAGTTCTTC.

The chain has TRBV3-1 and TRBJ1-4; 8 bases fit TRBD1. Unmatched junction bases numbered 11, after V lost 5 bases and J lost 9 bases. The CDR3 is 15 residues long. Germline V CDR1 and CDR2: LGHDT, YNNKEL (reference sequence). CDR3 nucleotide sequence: TGTGCCAGCAGCGTGGGGACAGGCTTGAGAAAAAAACTGTTTTTT. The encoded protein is CASSVGTGLRKKLFF. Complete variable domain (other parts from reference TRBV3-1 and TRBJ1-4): DTAVSQTPKYLVTQMGNDKSIKCEQNLGHDTMYWYKQDSKKFLKIMFSYNNKELIINETVPNRFSPKSPDKAHLNLHINSLELGDSAVYFCASSVGTGLRKKLFFGSGTQLSVL.

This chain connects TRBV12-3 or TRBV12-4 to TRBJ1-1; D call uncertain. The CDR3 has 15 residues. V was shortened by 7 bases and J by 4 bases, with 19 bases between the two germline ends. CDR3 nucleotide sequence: TGTGCCAGCACAGTTTTAACGTTCTGGGGCACTGAAGCTTTCTTT. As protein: CASTVLTFWGTEAFF.

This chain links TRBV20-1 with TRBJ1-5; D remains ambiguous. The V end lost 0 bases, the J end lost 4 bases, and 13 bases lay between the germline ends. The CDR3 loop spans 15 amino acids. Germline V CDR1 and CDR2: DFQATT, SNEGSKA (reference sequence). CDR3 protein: CSARDPGRDNQPQHF. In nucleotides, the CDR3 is TGCAGTGCTAGAGATCCTGGCAGAGATAATCAGCCCCAGCATTTT.

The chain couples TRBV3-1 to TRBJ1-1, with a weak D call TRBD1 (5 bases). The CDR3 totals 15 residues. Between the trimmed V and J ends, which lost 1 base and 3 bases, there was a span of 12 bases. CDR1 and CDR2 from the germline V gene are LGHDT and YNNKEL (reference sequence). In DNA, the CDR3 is TGTGCCAGCAGCCAAGGGGGCGTTGTATACACTGAAGCTTTCTTT. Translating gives CASSQGGVVYTEAFF.

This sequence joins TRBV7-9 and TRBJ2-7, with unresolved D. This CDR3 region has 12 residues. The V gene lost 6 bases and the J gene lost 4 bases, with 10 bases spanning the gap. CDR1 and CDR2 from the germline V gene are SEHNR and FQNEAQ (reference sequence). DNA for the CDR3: TGTGCCAGCAGGCCTAGTGGTTACGAGCAGTACTTC. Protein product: CASRPSGYEQYF.

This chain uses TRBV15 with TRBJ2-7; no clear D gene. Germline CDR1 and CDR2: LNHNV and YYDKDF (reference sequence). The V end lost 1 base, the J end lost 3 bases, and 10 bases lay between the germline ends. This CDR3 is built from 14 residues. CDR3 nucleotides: TGTGCCACCAGCAGAGGCACTTCTCACTACGAGCAGTACTTC. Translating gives CATSRGTSHYEQYF.

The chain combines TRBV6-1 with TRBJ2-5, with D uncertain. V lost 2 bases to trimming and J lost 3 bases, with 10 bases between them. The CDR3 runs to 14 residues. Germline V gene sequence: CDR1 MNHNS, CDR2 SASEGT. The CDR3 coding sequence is TGTGCCAGCAGTGAACGGGCCGCAAAAGAGACCCAGTACTTC. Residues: CASSERAAKETQYF.

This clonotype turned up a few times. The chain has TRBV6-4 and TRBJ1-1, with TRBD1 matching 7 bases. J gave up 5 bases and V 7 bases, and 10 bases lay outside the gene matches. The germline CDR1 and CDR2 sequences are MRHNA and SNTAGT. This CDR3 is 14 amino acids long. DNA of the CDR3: TGTGCCAGCAACCGACAGGGAAACTGGACTGAAGCTTTCTTT. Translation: CASNRQGNWTEAFF.